This T cell receptor beta chain stems from a study of beta chain features in type 1 diabetes. It was one heparinised blood draw, averaging approximately 100 mL, that each donor gave. CDR3 length equals 15 residues. Germline V gene sequence: CDR1 SGHTA, CDR2 FQGNSA. Between the trimmed V and J ends, which lost 1 base and 2 bases, there was a span of 11 bases. As every portion of the isolated RNA was reverse transcribed, the sequencing read expressed TCRB transcripts. Profiled with immunoSEQ multiplex PCR; TCRdb holds only in-frame clones, not every one. Of 300,000 to 400,000 clones listed, around 10% are singletons. This clone was detected a few times. Its antigen is not known. General study findings and limits: Moderate yet significant TCRB CDR3 shortening was seen in Type 1 diabetes patients in all four CD4+ subsets. High-TCR-expressing cells could be over-represented by cDNA sequencing.

The receptor comes from a man under 40 with type 1 diabetes. The specimen was central memory CD4+ T cells from blood. The genes are TRBV7-2 and TRBJ1-1, with TRBD1 as a possible D gene (5 bases). The CDR3 loop is CASSLGWGGNTEAFF. The DNA of the CDR3 is TGTGCCAGCAGCTTAGGTTGGGGGGGAAACACTGAAGCTTTCTTT.